This T cell receptor beta chain comes out of a study of cytomegalovirus exposure and HLA in healthy donors. In the study overall: Around 80 million unique TCR sequences came from HLA-typed donors in an early release.

The PCR made use of 60 Vbeta and 13 Jbeta primers. Data came from immunoSEQ multiplex PCR; TCRdb stores just in-frame clones and leaves some out. The sample has about 100,000 clones, around 86% seen once. The germline gives CDR1 MRHNA, CDR2 SNTAGT. Trimming removed 7 bases at V and 11 bases at J, with 14 bases between. CDR3 size: 11 residues. Sequenced material: PBMCs. The rearrangement joins TRBV6-4 to TRBJ1-1, with a tentative D call TRBD1 (5 bases). This receptor was identified in a woman between 65 and 79 years old in good health and CMV-seropositive. CDR3 region: CASILPGGAFF. CDR3 DNA: TGTGCCAGCATCCTCCCTGGGGGGGCTTTCTTT.